This T cell receptor beta chain was captured in a study of blood T cell repertoires in COVID-19. For the study at large: The cDNA or gDNA used as material had been derived from T cells, B-cell-depleted T cells, or PBMCs.

In the original processing: Cell counts per sample came from amplifying reference gene primers. Measured with immunoSEQ multiplex PCR; TCRdb has only the in-frame clones, and not every one. The V and J calls and clone size are taken from that table; D and trimming were inferred from the DNA. The table includes 29,000 or so clones, approximately 92% detected once. The sequence derives from a man aged 60 to 75 with acute or convalescent COVID-19. Sequenced: peripheral blood.

The CDR3 protein is CASSIVGDTEAFF. The DNA of the CDR3 is TGTGCCAGCAGTATAGTAGGGGACACTGAAGCTTTCTTT. The chain links TRBV6-5 to TRBJ1-1; D may be TRBD1 (5 bases). Trimming stripped 5 bases from V and 3 bases from J, with 10 bases between. Germline V lookup: CDR1 MNHEY, CDR2 SVGAGI. The CDR3 has 13 residues.